Presented here are 7 T cell receptor beta chains from one specimen sequenced in a study of shared clonotypes between healthy human individuals. Clones were read by immunoSEQ multiplex PCR, and TCRdb kept only the in-frame ones, dropping some. The sample includes around 2.3 million clones, nearly 97% of them seen just once. The sample was naive CD4+ T cells sorted from blood. The subset is: CD45RA+ positively selected. The receptors here all came from a young man in good health.

This sequence joins TRBV28 and TRBJ1-2; D might be TRBD1 (6 bases). V lost 2 bases and J 6 bases, leaving 13 bases between the germline ends. Germline-derived CDR1 and CDR2 are MDHEN and SYDVKM. The CDR3 has 14 amino acids. The CDR3 reads CASSLVRGGNGYTF. The CDR3 coding sequence is TGTGCCAGCAGTTTAGTAAGGGGGGGGAATGGCTACACCTTC.

This chain connects TRBV30 to TRBJ1-4; TRBD1 is a possible D gene (6 bases). V dropped 0 bases and J dropped 0 bases, with 17 bases sitting between them. This CDR3 has 18 amino acids. Germline-derived CDR1 and CDR2 are GTSNPN and SVGIG (reference sequence). In nucleotides, the CDR3 is TGTGCCTGGAGTGTAGGGGGGACCTCAAAAGCAACTAATGAAAAACTGTTTTTT. It translates to CAWSVGGTSKATNEKLFF.

V is TRBV5-4 and J is TRBJ1-2; 7 bases map to TRBD1. Unmatched junction bases numbered 5, after V lost 1 base and J lost 8 bases. The CDR3 runs 13 residues. Looked up from germline, CDR1 is SGHNT and CDR2 is YYREEE (reference sequence). CDR3: CASSLPTGVGYTF. In nucleotides, the CDR3 is TGTGCCAGCAGCTTGCCCACAGGGGTCGGCTACACCTTC.

This chain joins TRBV9 and TRBJ2-1; 10 nucleotides align to TRBD2. The V segment lost 3 bases and the J segment 7 bases; nucleotides outside the gene matches: 7. In germline, CDR1 is SGDLS, CDR2 YYNGEE. There are 15 residues in the CDR3. CDR3 nucleotide sequence: TGTGCCAGCAGCGAAGAAGGACTAGCGGTTAATGAGCAGTTCTTC. It yields the protein CASSEEGLAVNEQFF. Based on the CDR3 plus reference TRBV9 and TRBJ2-1, the full variable domain is DSGVTQTPKHLITATGQRVTLRCSPRSGDLSVYWYQQSLDQGLQFLIQYYNGEERAKGNILERFSAQQFPDLHSELNLSSLELGDSALYFCASSEEGLAVNEQFFGPGTRLTVL.

A word on this clone: The identical CDR3 is also encoded by other nucleotide sequences in the sample. V and J are TRBV18 and TRBJ2-7; D might be TRBD2 (5 bases). Germline V gene lookup returns CDR1 KGHSH and CDR2 LQKENI. The CDR3 has 12 amino acids. V lost 2 bases and J 6 bases, leaving 8 bases between the germline ends. The DNA of the CDR3 is TGTGCCAGCTCACCAGGGAGTTCCGAGCAGTACTTC. It encodes CASSPGSSEQYF.

With respect to this clone: The sample holds other DNA sequences that translate to the same CDR3. The V gene is TRBV6-1, the J gene TRBJ2-3; D is possibly TRBD2 (6 bases). The germline V and J ends were trimmed by 4 bases and 3 bases, with 11 bases remaining between them. CDR1 is MNHNS, CDR2 SASEGT, per germline. The CDR3 length is 14 residues. The CDR3, as DNA: TGTGCCAGCAGTGCCGGGAGAGGGACAGATACGCAGTATTTT. Translating it yields CASSAGRGTDTQYF.

This clone was seen only once. In nucleotides, the CDR3 is TGTGCCAGCAGCTTAACCCCTCTTACTGAAGCTTTCTTT. This encodes CASSLTPLTEAFF. The chain carries TRBV7-3 and TRBJ1-1; D is uncertain. The CDR3 length is 13 residues. The germline V gene encodes CDR1 SGHTA and CDR2 FQGTGA. V was cut by 0 bases and J by 5 bases, with 7 bases left in between.